This entry lists 8 T cell receptor beta chains sequenced from one sample in a study of CD8 T cells in ankylosing spondylitis. MiXCR, applied by TCRdb to the 5' RACE reads, yields one record per CDR3 protein. Of about 300,000 distinct CDR3 sequences detected, around 21% appear once; the ten largest clones hold around 3.2%. The sequencing input was blood, either unsorted or a sorted T cell fraction (not recorded which). The receptor source for this set is a female donor with ankylosing spondylitis or in good health (not recorded which).

The CDR3 region is CASREGPGKGYQETQYF. Here the CDR3 DNA reads TGTGCCAGCAGAGAGGGACCGGGAAAGGGGTACCAAGAGACCCAGTACTTC. The V and J genes are TRBV6-1 and TRBJ2-5; D may correspond to TRBD1 or TRBD2 (5 bases each). CDR1 and CDR2 (germline): MNHNS, SASEGT. The CDR3 is 17 residues long. The ends were cut back, 6 bases at V and 0 bases at J, with 20 bases in the middle.

The chain recombines TRBV20-1 with TRBJ2-1; 8 bases line up with TRBD2. The CDR3 runs 12 residues. V lost 6 bases, J lost 8 bases, and 6 bases stayed unmatched. Germline CDR1 is DFQATT and CDR2 is SNEGSKA (reference sequence). The CDR3 spells CSAGTRGDEQFF. The CDR3 DNA reads as TGCAGTGCAGGGACTAGGGGGGATGAGCAGTTCTTC.

This clonotype was seen repeatedly, ten times or more. V gene TRBV29-1 combines with J gene TRBJ2-7, with unresolved D. This CDR3 comprises 13 residues. Germline CDR1 reads SQVTM; CDR2 reads ANQGSEA. The V end was cut by 2 bases, the J end by 5 bases, with 13 bases between. The CDR3 region has the DNA TGCAGCGTTGAAAGTGTCCTCAACAACGAGCAGTACTTC. Amino acid sequence: CSVESVLNNEQYF.

In this sample, this clonotype turned up a few times. The chain joins TRBV6-5 to TRBJ1-4; D gene uncertain. Trimming stripped 2 bases from V and 0 bases from J, with 7 bases between. Looked up from germline, CDR1 is MNHEY and CDR2 is SVGAGI. This CDR3 has 15 amino acids. CDR3 residues: CASSYPPATNEKLFF. CDR3 nucleotides: TGTGCCAGCAGTTACCCCCCTGCAACTAATGAAAAACTGTTTTTT.

The chain combines TRBV12-3 or TRBV12-4 with TRBJ1-1; tentative D call: TRBD1 (5 bases). Trimming took 3 bases from V and 0 from J, leaving 14 bases between them. This CDR3 has 16 amino acids. The CDR3, as DNA: TGTGCCAGCAGTTTGAGGGGAGGGGCGTTGAACACTGAAGCTTTCTTT. As protein: CASSLRGGALNTEAFF.

This clonotype was counted a few times. The chain couples TRBV25-1 to TRBJ2-4; no clear D gene. Germline V gene data show CDR1 as MGHDK and CDR2 as SYGVNS. The CDR3 is 11 residues long. Trimming shortened V by 3 bases and J by 9 bases, and 6 bases separated the two germline ends. In nucleotides, the CDR3 is TGTGCCAGCAGTGAGAAGACCATTCAGTACTTC. Protein product: CASSEKTIQYF.

This sequence joins TRBV6-2 or TRBV6-3 and TRBJ2-3; 7 bases are shared with TRBD2. Trimming removed 2 bases from V and 3 bases from J; junction bases left unmatched: 8. The germline V gene has CDR1 MNHEY and CDR2 SVGEGT. The length of the CDR3 is 16 residues. The CDR3 loop is CASSYPLAGVTDTQYF. CDR3 coding DNA: TGTGCCAGCAGTTACCCGCTGGCGGGAGTGACAGATACGCAGTATTTT.

In its sample, this clonotype was seen a few times. The chain recombines TRBV6-1 with TRBJ2-3; tentatively, D is TRBD1 or TRBD2 (5 bases each). Germline V gives CDR1 MNHNS, CDR2 SASEGT. V lost 7 bases to trimming and J lost 10 bases, with 21 bases between them. The CDR3 runs 14 residues. CDR3 sequence reads: CASKPDGGYRAQYF. Here the CDR3 DNA reads TGTGCCAGCAAGCCAGATGGGGGATATAGGGCGCAGTATTTT.